The clone carrying this TCR beta chain appeared a few times. What it binds is unknown. These data belong to a study of T cell repertoires in cytomegalovirus infection. Study-wide background: Both CMV infection and a matching HLA type were indicated by public TCR beta signatures.

The CDR3 is 17 amino acids. Germline lookup yields CDR1 SGHNT and CDR2 YYREEE (reference sequence). The V segment lost 4 bases and the J segment 1 base; nucleotides outside the gene matches: 12. TCRdb passed the reads through MiXCR, listing each CDR3 protein once. The sample contains 160,000 or so distinct CDR3 sequences, 20% to 25% of which appear only once. Regarding the study as a whole: CMV-specific TCR beta clonotypes restricted by HLA-C dominated the ex vivo response. Individuals carrying CMV plus the relevant HLA were identified by cumulative frequency of public TCR beta families.

The sample was PBMCs. V is TRBV5-4 and J is TRBJ2-5; 8 bases agree with TRBD2. The receptor comes from a human donor in good health (CMV status not recorded). Some clones in this sample may be carry-over from other donors' samples. CDR3 residues: CASSPPYAGGPQETQYF. In DNA form, the CDR3 reads TGTGCCAGCAGCCCGCCCTACGCGGGGGGTCCCCAAGAGACCCAGTACTTC.